The rows below give T cell receptor beta chains drawn from one sample of a study of blood T cell repertoires in COVID-19. The table came from immunoSEQ multiplex PCR; TCRdb's copy has only in-frame clones and leaves some out. This repertoire shows approximately 200,000 clones, roughly 92% found once; its top ten account for roughly 0.7%. What was sequenced was peripheral blood. The receptors here all came from a man aged 25-40 years with COVID-19, enrolled during active disease. The CDR3 runs from the conserved cysteine through the conserved F or W. The D gene is left open where the match is weak. Some rows mark clone size as missing; the rest say once, few, many or name a class of expanded clone.

j_call,clone_size,v_call,d_call,cdr3_aa,cdr3_nt
TRBJ2-7,NA,TRBV19,NA,CASSISGFDYEQYF,TGTGCCAGTAGTATATCCGGGTTTGACTACGAGCAGTACTTC
TRBJ2-2,NA,TRBV12-1,NA,CASSFWALPTPAGTYANTGELFF,TGTGCCAGCAGCTTTTGGGCTCTTCCCACTCCTGCCGGGACATATGCGAACACCGGGGAGCTGTTTTTT
TRBJ1-5,NA,TRBV12-5,NA,CASGLSGANQPQHF,TGTGCTAGTGGTTTGTCAGGGGCCAATCAGCCCCAGCATTTT
TRBJ2-1,NA,TRBV25-1,NA,CASSEYPGVGQFF,TGTGCCAGCAGTGAATACCCGGGGGTTGGGCAGTTCTTC
TRBJ1-1,NA,TRBV25-1,NA,CASSERDRPNTEAFF,TGTGCCAGCAGTGAACGAGACAGGCCGAACACTGAAGCTTTCTTT
TRBJ2-1,NA,TRBV10-1,NA,CASSEALEENEQFF,TGCGCCAGCAGTGAGGCCCTAGAGGAAAATGAGCAGTTCTTC
TRBJ2-5,NA,TRBV20-1,NA,CSASSGGVWETQYF,TGCAGTGCTAGTTCTGGCGGGGTATGGGAGACCCAGTACTTC
TRBJ1-1,NA,TRBV13,TRBD1,CASSGTDNTEAFF,TGTGCCAGCAGCGGGACAGATAACACTGAAGCTTTCTTT
TRBJ2-3,NA,TRBV13,TRBD2,CASSLRLAGVTDTQYF,TGTGCCAGCAGCCTCAGGCTAGCGGGGGTCACAGATACGCAGTATTTT
TRBJ1-5,NA,TRBV7-9,NA,CASSLGAPSNQPQHF,TGTGCCAGCAGCTTAGGTGCGCCTAGCAATCAGCCCCAGCATTTT
TRBJ1-1,NA,TRBV5-6,NA,CASSLPGRTEAFF,TGTGCCAGCAGCTTGCCAGGGAGGACTGAAGCTTTCTTT
TRBJ2-4,NA,TRBV12-3/TRBV12-4,NA,CASSLKAKNIQYF,TGTGCCAGTAGCCTCAAAGCCAAAAACATTCAGTACTTC
TRBJ2-1,once,TRBV20-1,TRBD2,CSASLSGGAYNEQFF,TGCAGTGCTAGTCTTAGCGGGGGAGCGTACAATGAGCAGTTCTTC
TRBJ1-3,NA,TRBV4-2,NA,CASSQVAQGGNTIYF,TGTGCCAGCAGCCAAGTGGCTCAGGGTGGAAACACCATATATTTT
TRBJ2-1,NA,TRBV5-1,NA,CASSLGQGTLPEQFF,TGCGCCAGCAGCTTGGGGCAGGGTACCCTACCTGAGCAGTTCTTC
TRBJ1-1,NA,TRBV7-2,NA,CASSLAGQLNAEAFF,TGTGCCAGCAGCTTAGCTGGGCAGCTGAACGCTGAAGCTTTCTTT
TRBJ1-6,NA,TRBV9,NA,CASSYQGYGDSPLHF,TGTGCCAGCAGCTACCAGGGTTATGGGGATTCACCCCTCCACTTT
TRBJ1-3,NA,TRBV14,NA,CASSQKTGVSGNTIYF,TGTGCCAGCAGCCAAAAAACAGGAGTCTCTGGAAACACCATATATTTT
TRBJ1-4,NA,TRBV2,NA,CASSEQGYYEKLFF,TGTGCCAGCAGTGAGCAGGGATATTATGAAAAACTGTTTTTT
TRBJ1-2,NA,TRBV4-2,NA,CASSREQQAAANYGYTF,TGTGCCAGCAGCCGGGAGCAGCAGGCAGCAGCTAACTATGGCTACACCTTC
TRBJ1-2,few,TRBV7-9,NA,CASSLAGGGYTF,TGTGCCAGCAGCTTAGCCGGGGGTGGCTACACCTTC
TRBJ1-1,NA,TRBV5-1,NA,CASSSQGPRNTEAFF,TGCGCCAGCAGCTCCCAGGGGCCACGGAACACTGAAGCTTTCTTT
TRBJ2-7,NA,TRBV6-5,TRBD2,CASSYGRAGFYEQYF,TGTGCCAGCAGTTACGGCAGAGCGGGGTTCTACGAGCAGTACTTC
TRBJ1-1,NA,TRBV4-1,TRBD1,CASSHNYGQATEAFF,TGCGCCAGCAGCCATAATTATGGACAGGCCACTGAAGCTTTCTTT
TRBJ1-2,NA,TRBV3-1/TRBV3-2,TRBD1,CASSQGEAGGFYGYTF,TGTGCCAGCAGCCAAGGAGAGGCAGGGGGTTTCTATGGCTACACCTTC
TRBJ1-2,NA,TRBV5-1,TRBD1,CASSSGQGPNYGYTF,TGCGCCAGCAGCTCCGGACAGGGCCCAAACTATGGCTACACCTTC
TRBJ1-2,NA,TRBV5-1,TRBD1,CASSLTPGQGYGYTF,TGCGCCAGCAGCTTAACTCCGGGACAGGGCTATGGCTACACCTTC
TRBJ1-1,NA,TRBV4-1,TRBD1,CASRQFTGGSDTEAFF,TGCGCCAGCAGACAATTTACAGGGGGCTCGGACACTGAAGCTTTCTTT
TRBJ2-1,NA,TRBV27,NA,CASSFTGREAYNEQFF,TGTGCCAGCAGTTTTACGGGCAGGGAGGCCTACAATGAGCAGTTCTTC
TRBJ1-2,few,TRBV10-2,NA,CATEGVHYGYTF,TGCGCCACCGAGGGCGTACACTATGGCTACACCTTC
TRBJ1-5,NA,TRBV28,NA,CASSLGGRNQPQHF,TGTGCCAGCAGTTTAGGGGGCAGGAATCAGCCCCAGCATTTT
TRBJ1-1,NA,TRBV10-3,TRBD1,CAIMGQGRMNTEAFF,TGTGCCATCATGGGACAGGGCAGGATGAACACTGAAGCTTTCTTT
TRBJ1-6,NA,TRBV11-2,NA,CASRQGWPNSPLHF,TGTGCCAGCAGGCAGGGGTGGCCAAATTCACCCCTCCACTTT
TRBJ1-4,NA,TRBV6-5,NA,CASSPTNEKLFF,TGTGCCAGCAGCCCGACTAATGAAAAACTGTTTTTT
TRBJ1-1,NA,TRBV6-6,NA,CASSYFQGPNTEAFF,TGTGCCAGCAGTTACTTTCAGGGGCCCAACACTGAAGCTTTCTTT
TRBJ1-2,once,TRBV6-5,NA,CASSYAGAGYTF,TGTGCCAGCAGTTACGCGGGGGCTGGCTACACCTTC
TRBJ1-1,NA,TRBV7-9,NA,CASSPGTQVPNTEAFF,TGTGCCAGCAGCCCTGGCACCCAGGTTCCGAACACTGAAGCTTTCTTT
TRBJ2-2,NA,TRBV10-3,NA,CAIPNPRGPNTGELFF,TGTGCCATCCCGAATCCGCGGGGGCCTAACACCGGGGAGCTGTTTTTT
TRBJ1-5,once,TRBV2,NA,CASRATGNQPQHF,TGTGCCAGCAGGGCGACAGGCAATCAGCCCCAGCATTTT
TRBJ1-1,NA,TRBV18,NA,CASSPPNGGDHTEAFF,TGTGCCAGCTCACCACCGAATGGAGGAGACCACACTGAAGCTTTCTTT
TRBJ2-6,NA,TRBV7-6,NA,CASSLGGSGANVLTF,TGTGCCAGCAGCTTAGGCGGGTCTGGGGCCAACGTCCTGACTTTC
TRBJ1-1,NA,TRBV9,NA,CASSVLRDTEAFF,TGTGCCAGCAGCGTATTGCGAGACACTGAAGCTTTCTTT
TRBJ1-4,NA,TRBV6-5,NA,CASSYGGTTNEKLFF,TGTGCCAGCAGTTACGGCGGGACAACTAATGAAAAACTGTTTTTT
TRBJ2-3,NA,TRBV5-1,TRBD2,CASSSRLAGSTDTQYF,TGCGCCAGCAGCTCCAGACTAGCGGGGAGCACAGATACGCAGTATTTT